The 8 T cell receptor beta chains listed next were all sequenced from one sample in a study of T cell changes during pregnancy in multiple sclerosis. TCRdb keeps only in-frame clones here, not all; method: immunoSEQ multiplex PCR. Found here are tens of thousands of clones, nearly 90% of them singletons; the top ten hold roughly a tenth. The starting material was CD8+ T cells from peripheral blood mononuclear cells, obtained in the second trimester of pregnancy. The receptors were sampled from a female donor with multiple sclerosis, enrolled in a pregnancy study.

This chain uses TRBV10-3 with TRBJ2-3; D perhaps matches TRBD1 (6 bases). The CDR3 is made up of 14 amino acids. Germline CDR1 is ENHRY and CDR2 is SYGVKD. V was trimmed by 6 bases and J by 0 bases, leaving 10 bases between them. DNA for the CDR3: TGTGCCATCAGGGGGGACACTAGCACAGATACGCAGTATTTT. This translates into CAIRGDTSTDTQYF.

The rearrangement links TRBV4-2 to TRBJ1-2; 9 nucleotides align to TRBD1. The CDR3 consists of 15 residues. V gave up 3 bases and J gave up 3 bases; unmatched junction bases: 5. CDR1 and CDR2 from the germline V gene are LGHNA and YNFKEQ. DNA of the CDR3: TGTGCCAGCAGCCAGGCTAGGACAGGGGACTATGGCTACACCTTC. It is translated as CASSQARTGDYGYTF.

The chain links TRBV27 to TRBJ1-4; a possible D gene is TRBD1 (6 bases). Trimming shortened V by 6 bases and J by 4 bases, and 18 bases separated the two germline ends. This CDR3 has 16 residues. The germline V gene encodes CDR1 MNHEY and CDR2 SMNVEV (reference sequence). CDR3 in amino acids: CASSPRTERLNEKLFF. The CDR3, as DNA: TGTGCCAGCAGCCCCCGGACAGAGAGACTTAATGAAAAACTGTTTTTT.

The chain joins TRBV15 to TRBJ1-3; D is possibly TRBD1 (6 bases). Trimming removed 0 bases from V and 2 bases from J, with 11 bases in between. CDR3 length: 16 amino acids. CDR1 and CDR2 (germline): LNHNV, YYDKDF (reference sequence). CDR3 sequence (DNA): TGTGCCACCAGCAGAGACAGGGGTTCGGCTGGAAACACCATATATTTT. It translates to CATSRDRGSAGNTIYF.

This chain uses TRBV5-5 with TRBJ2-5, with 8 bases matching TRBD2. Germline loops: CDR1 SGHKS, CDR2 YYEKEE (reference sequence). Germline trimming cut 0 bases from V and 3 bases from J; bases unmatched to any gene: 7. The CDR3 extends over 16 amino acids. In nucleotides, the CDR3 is TGTGCCAGCAGCTTGGCCGGGGGGGGGCTGGAAGAGACCCAGTACTTC. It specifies CASSLAGGGLEETQYF.

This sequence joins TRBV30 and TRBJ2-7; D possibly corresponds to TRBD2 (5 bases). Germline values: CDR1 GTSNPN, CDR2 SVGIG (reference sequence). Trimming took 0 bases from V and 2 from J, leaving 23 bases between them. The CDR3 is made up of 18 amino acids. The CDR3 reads CAWSVRGSVLGLAYEQYF. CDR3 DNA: TGTGCCTGGAGTGTTCGGGGTTCGGTACTGGGTTTAGCCTACGAGCAGTACTTC.

Here the CDR3 DNA reads TGTGCCAGCAGACCGACCGGGACTAGCGGGAGGCGGGATACGCAGTATTTT. Its translation is CASRPTGTSGRRDTQYF. This chain links TRBV7-9 with TRBJ2-3, with 15 bases that match TRBD2. The CDR3 is 17 amino acids. Germline CDR1 reads SEHNR; CDR2 reads FQNEAQ (reference sequence). With V trimmed by 6 bases and J by 6 bases, 10 bases remained unmatched.

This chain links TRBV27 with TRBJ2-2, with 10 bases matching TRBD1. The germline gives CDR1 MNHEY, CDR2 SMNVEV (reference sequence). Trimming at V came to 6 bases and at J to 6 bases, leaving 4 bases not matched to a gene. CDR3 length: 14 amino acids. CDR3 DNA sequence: TGTGCCAGCAGCGACAGGGGGCTAGCCGGGGAGCTGTTTTTT. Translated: CASSDRGLAGELFF.